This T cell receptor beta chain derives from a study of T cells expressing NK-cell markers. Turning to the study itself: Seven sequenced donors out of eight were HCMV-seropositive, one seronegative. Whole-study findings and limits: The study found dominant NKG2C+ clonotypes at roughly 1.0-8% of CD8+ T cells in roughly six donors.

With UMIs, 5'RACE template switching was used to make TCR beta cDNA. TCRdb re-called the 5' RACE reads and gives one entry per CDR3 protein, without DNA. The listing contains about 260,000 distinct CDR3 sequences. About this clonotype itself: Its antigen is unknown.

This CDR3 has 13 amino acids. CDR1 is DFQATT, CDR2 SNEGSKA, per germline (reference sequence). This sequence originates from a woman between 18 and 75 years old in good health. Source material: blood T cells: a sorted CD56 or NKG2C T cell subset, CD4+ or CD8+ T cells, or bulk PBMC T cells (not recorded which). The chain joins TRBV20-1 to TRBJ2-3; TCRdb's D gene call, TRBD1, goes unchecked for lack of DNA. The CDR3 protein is CSAREGARDTQYF.